Sequencing of this TCR beta chain was carried out in a study of low-dose radiotherapy and immunotherapy resistance in tumors. Study summary: The treatment that patients received was intravenous nivolumab 240 mg every two weeks plus ipilimumab 1 mg/kg every six weeks. Every day for four cycles from cycle 1 day 1, patients took 300 mg of oral aspirin.

Described time point: after trial treatment. Described treatment: LDRT plus nivolumab, ipilimumab, low-dose cyclophosphamide and aspirin (RACIN trial). Each donor was administered nivolumab, ipilimumab, aspirin, low-dose cyclophosphamide and low-dose radiotherapy. Patients with advanced, tumor-infiltrating lymphocyte-negative solid tumors were eligible. This clonotype occurred many times. Primers used for first-strand cDNA, a TRAV- and TRBV-specific set, covered both alpha and beta chains. The authors ran around 20 PCR cycles to amplify TCRs with a constant-region primer and V-primer adapter. TCRdb re-analysed the reads in MiXCR, keeping a single row per CDR3 protein. The table has about 30,000 distinct CDR3 sequences, about 53% seen once. The TCR was taken from a male donor with gallbladder cancer. This specimen consisted of PBMCs, obtained after low-dose radiotherapy plus immunotherapy.

CDR3 nucleotide sequence: TGTGCCAGCAGCCGAATCAATAGCGGAACTCAAGAGACCCAGTACTTC. It translates to CASSRINSGTQETQYF. The rearrangement joins TRBV7-3 to TRBJ2-5; D possibly corresponds to TRBD2 (6 bases). CDR3 length: 16 amino acids. The ends were cut back, 5 bases at V and 2 bases at J, with 18 bases in the middle. Germline V gene lookup returns CDR1 SGHTA and CDR2 FQGTGA.